This TCR beta chain was sequenced for a study of cytomegalovirus exposure and HLA in healthy donors. Findings and limits, study-wide: Usually a TCR sequence was rare, but some public TCRs were found in many donors. A likely sequencing artifact accounted for one observed cluster of highly shared sequence variants.

Primers: 60 Vbeta forward and 13 Jbeta reverse. The data were produced by immunoSEQ multiplex PCR, yet TCRdb's version contains in-frame clones alone and is incomplete. In the table there are about 120,000 clones, approximately 80% of which are singletons. The CDR3 sequence is 16 residues long. The V segment lost 3 bases and the J segment 7 bases; nucleotides outside the gene matches: 12. The germline CDR1 and CDR2 sequences are MDHEN and SYDVKM. A remark on this clone: Its matching antigen is unknown.

The rearrangement links TRBV28 to TRBJ1-5; TRBD1 aligns across 7 bases. This TCR was recovered from a man aged 50-60 years in good health and CMV-seropositive. The sequenced sample consisted of PBMCs. The DNA for the CDR3 is TGTGCCAGCAGTTTTAGCAGGGGGATCGTCGGCCAGCCCCAGCATTTT. Translating gives CASSFSRGIVGQPQHF.